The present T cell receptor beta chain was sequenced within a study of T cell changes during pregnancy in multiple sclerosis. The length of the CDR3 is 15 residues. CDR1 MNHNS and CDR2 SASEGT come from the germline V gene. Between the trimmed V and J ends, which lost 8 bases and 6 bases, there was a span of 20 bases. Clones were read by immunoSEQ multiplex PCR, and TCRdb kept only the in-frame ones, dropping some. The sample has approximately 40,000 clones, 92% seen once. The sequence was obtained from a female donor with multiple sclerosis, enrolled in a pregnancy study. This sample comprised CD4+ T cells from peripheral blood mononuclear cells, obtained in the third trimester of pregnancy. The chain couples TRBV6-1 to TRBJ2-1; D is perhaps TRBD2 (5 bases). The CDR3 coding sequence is TGTGCCAGCCTCGGGCTAGCCCAAGGCCTCAATGAGCAGTTCTTC. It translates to CASLGLAQGLNEQFF.